The 18 T cell receptor beta chains in this list originate from one sample, sequenced in a study of cytotoxic CD8 clonotypes in ibrutinib-treated CLL. The method was immunoSEQ multiplex PCR; TCRdb's version includes in-frame clones alone and lacks a portion of them. The profile shows thousands of clones, 61% of them singletons. Source: PBMCs, taken before ibrutinib treatment. These receptors originate from a human donor with chronic lymphocytic leukemia.

The chain recombines TRBV2 with TRBJ1-6; 9 nucleotides line up with TRBD1. Germline V CDR1 and CDR2: SNHLY, FYNNEI. The ends lost 5 bases at V and 0 bases at J; junction bases unmatched: 2. The CDR3 sequence is 16 residues long. The CDR3 nucleotides are TGTGCCAGCAGTTGGACAGGGGACTCCTATAATTCACCCCTCCACTTT. Protein: CASSWTGDSYNSPLHF.

This clone was observed once. The chain is built from TRBV6-1 and TRBJ2-3, with 10 bases lining up with TRBD2. The trim removed 11 bases at V and 6 bases at J, leaving 11 bases unmatched. From germline, CDR1 is MNHNS and CDR2 SASEGT. CDR3 length: 14 amino acids. CDR3 region: CASSEFSGGDTQYF. CDR3 nucleotide sequence: TGTGCCTCATCAGAGTTTAGCGGGGGGGATACGCAGTATTTT.

The genes are TRBV6-1 and TRBJ1-2; TRBD1 might be the D (5 bases). Trimming cost V 0 bases and J 0 bases, with 14 bases left between them. The germline V gene has CDR1 MNHNS and CDR2 SASEGT. The CDR3 sequence is 17 residues long. The CDR3 sequence: CASSEAMGRVANYGYTF. In DNA, the CDR3 is TGTGCCAGCAGTGAAGCTATGGGACGGGTGGCTAACTATGGCTACACCTTC.

A few counts support this clone. The V call is TRBV6-1, the J call TRBJ2-7; D may be TRBD2 (6 bases). Germline CDR1 MNHNS, CDR2 SASEGT. The V end was cut by 5 bases, the J end by 3 bases, with 17 bases between. CDR3 length: 15 residues. CDR3 region: CASSTGSLTVYEQYF. CDR3 nucleotide sequence: TGTGCCAGCAGTACCGGGAGCCTTACGGTCTACGAGCAGTACTTC.

This clone was recorded once. The chain recombines TRBV19 with TRBJ2-5; no clear D gene. The CDR3 contains 14 residues. V gave up 5 bases and J gave up 0 bases, with 10 bases separating them. Germline CDR1 LNHDA, CDR2 SQIVND (reference sequence). The CDR3 nucleotides are TGTGCCAGTAGTCCCAGACACCACCAAGAGACCCAGTACTTC. This gives the protein CASSPRHHQETQYF.

This rearrangement joins TRBV2 to TRBJ2-7; 14 positions match TRBD2. Germline V gene lookup returns CDR1 SNHLY and CDR2 FYNNEI. This CDR3 has 15 residues. Trimming cost V 8 bases and J 5 bases; bases outside gene matches: 8. CDR3 amino acids: CASQRTSGRRNEQYF. CDR3 DNA: TGTGCCAGCCAGAGGACTAGCGGGAGGAGGAACGAGCAGTACTTC.

The gene calls are TRBV13 and TRBJ2-1; D may correspond to TRBD1 or TRBD2 (5 bases each). Trimming left V 6 bases short and J 2 bases short, with 11 bases between. Germline-derived CDR1 and CDR2 are PRHDT and FYEKMQ (reference sequence). This CDR3 is 14 amino acids long. CDR3 sequence: CASSLRGTYNEQFF. The CDR3, as DNA: TGTGCCAGCAGTCTGAGGGGCACCTACAATGAGCAGTTCTTC.

This clone was found a few times. The V call is TRBV7-3, the J call TRBJ2-2, with 12 bases fitting TRBD2. This CDR3 spans 17 amino acids. Germline CDR1 SGHTA, CDR2 FQGTGA. The trim removed 2 bases at V and 5 bases at J, leaving 6 bases unmatched. CDR3 residues: CASSLLTSGSRTGELFF. The CDR3 nucleotides are TGTGCCAGCAGCTTACTGACTAGCGGGAGCAGGACCGGGGAGCTGTTTTTT.

The chain couples TRBV7-3 to TRBJ1-1; 7 bases line up with TRBD1. V lost 5 bases to trimming and J lost 1 base; unmatched junction nucleotides: 13. The CDR3 sequence is 17 residues long. Per the germline V gene, CDR1 is SGHTA and CDR2 is FQGTGA. The CDR3, as DNA: TGTGCCAGCAGCCTGAATCCAGGGGGGAGTGAGAACACTGAAGCTTTCTTT. Its protein is CASSLNPGGSENTEAFF.

V gene TRBV23-1 combines with J gene TRBJ2-5; TRBD1 might be the D (6 bases). TRBV23-1 qualifies as an ORF whose function is uncertain. V lost 11 bases and J 5 bases, leaving 21 bases between the germline ends. The CDR3 is made up of 14 amino acids. The CDR3 DNA sequence: TGCGCCGGATACCACAGGGCCCCCTGGGAGACCCAGTACTTC. It codes for CAGYHRAPWETQYF.

V usage is TRBV7-9 and J usage is TRBJ2-7; TRBD1 matches 10 bases. CDR1 is SEHNR and CDR2 is FQNEAQ in the germline V gene (reference sequence). The CDR3 extends over 14 amino acids. V was pared by 1 base and J by 7 bases, with 4 bases of the junction left unmatched. CDR3 nucleotides: TGTGCCAGCAGCTTAGGGTGGGGACAGGGGGAGCAGTACTTC. The encoded protein is CASSLGWGQGEQYF.

The V and J genes are TRBV18 and TRBJ2-6; no reliable D call. Germline values: CDR1 KGHSH, CDR2 LQKENI. V lost 3 bases and J lost 0, with 9 bases in between. The CDR3 is 16 amino acids. CDR3 bases: TGTGCCAGCTCACCGATCGACCTCTCTGGGGCCAACGTCCTGACTTTC. Amino acid sequence: CASSPIDLSGANVLTF.

The chain has TRBV4-2 and TRBJ1-1; D not resolved. Trimming removed 0 bases from V and 2 bases from J, with 7 bases in between. This CDR3 is 14 amino acids long. Germline CDR1 reads LGHNA; CDR2 reads YNFKEQ. The CDR3 DNA sequence: TGTGCCAGCAGCCAAGAGTGGCACAACACTGAAGCTTTCTTT. Its translation is CASSQEWHNTEAFF.

The V call is TRBV30, the J call TRBJ2-7; possibly TRBD1 or TRBD2 for D (5 bases each). CDR3 length equals 15 residues. Germline assignment: CDR1 GTSNPN and CDR2 SVGIG (reference sequence). The germline V and J ends were trimmed by 1 base and 0 bases, with 13 bases remaining between them. The CDR3 bases are TGTGCCTGGAGTGACGGGGACCGAAGCTCCTACGAGCAGTACTTC. Protein product: CAWSDGDRSSYEQYF. Complete variable domain (other parts from reference TRBV30 and TRBJ2-7): SQTIHQWPATLVQPVGSPLSLECTVEGTSNPNLYWYRQAAGRGLQLLFYSVGIGQISSEVPQNLSASRPQDRQFILSSKKLLLSDSGFYLCAWSDGDRSSYEQYFGPGTRLTVT.

The table lists this clone with a count of one. The chain is built from TRBV13 and TRBJ2-7; 7 bases are shared with TRBD2. Germline CDR1 and CDR2: PRHDT and FYEKMQ (reference sequence). This CDR3 has 15 amino acids. After removal of 8 bases from V and 7 bases from J, the junction contained 17 bases not matched to a gene. The chain's CDR3 is CASYRVGLLFCEQYF. CDR3 coding DNA: TGTGCCAGCTATCGAGTGGGACTACTTTTTTGTGAGCAGTACTTC.

The chain employs TRBV11-2 and TRBJ1-1; no firm D call. This CDR3 has 15 amino acids. Germline lookup yields CDR1 SGHAT and CDR2 FQNNGV. The V and J ends lost 0 bases and 1 base respectively, with 9 bases between them. CDR3 DNA: TGTGCCAGCAGCTTAGATCCAGCGCCGAACACTGAAGCTTTCTTT. Translated: CASSLDPAPNTEAFF.

This clone came up a few times. V and J are TRBV2 and TRBJ1-5, with D possibly being TRBD1 (6 bases). Between the trimmed V and J ends, which lost 0 bases and 4 bases, there was a span of 16 bases. This CDR3 is built from 17 residues. The germline V gene has CDR1 SNHLY and CDR2 FYNNEI. For the CDR3, the DNA is TGTGCCAGCAGTGAAGCTCGGAGCAGGGGAGGAAATCAGCCCCAGCATTTT. It is translated as CASSEARSRGGNQPQHF.

The chain uses TRBV9 and TRBJ2-7; D is possibly TRBD1 (9 bases). Germline-derived CDR1 and CDR2 are SGDLS and YYNGEE. CDR3 length: 18 amino acids. The germline V and J ends were trimmed by 0 bases and 2 bases, with 21 bases remaining between them. CDR3 amino acids: CASSVAPGGTGLTYEQYF. The CDR3 DNA sequence: TGTGCCAGCAGCGTAGCTCCGGGGGGGACAGGGCTGACCTACGAGCAGTACTTC.